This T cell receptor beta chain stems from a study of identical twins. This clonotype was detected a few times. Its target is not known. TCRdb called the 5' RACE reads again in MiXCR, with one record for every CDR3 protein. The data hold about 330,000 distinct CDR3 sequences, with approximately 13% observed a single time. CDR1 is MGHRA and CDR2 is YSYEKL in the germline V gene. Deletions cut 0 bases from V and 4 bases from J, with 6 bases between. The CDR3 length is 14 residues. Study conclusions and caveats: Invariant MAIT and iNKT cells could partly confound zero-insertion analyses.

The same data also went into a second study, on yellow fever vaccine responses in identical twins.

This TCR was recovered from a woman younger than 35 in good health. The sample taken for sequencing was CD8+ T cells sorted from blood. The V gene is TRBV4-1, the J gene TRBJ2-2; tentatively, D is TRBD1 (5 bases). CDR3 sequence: CASSQETATGELFF. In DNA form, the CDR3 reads TGCGCCAGCAGCCAAGAGACAGCCACCGGGGAGCTGTTTTTT.